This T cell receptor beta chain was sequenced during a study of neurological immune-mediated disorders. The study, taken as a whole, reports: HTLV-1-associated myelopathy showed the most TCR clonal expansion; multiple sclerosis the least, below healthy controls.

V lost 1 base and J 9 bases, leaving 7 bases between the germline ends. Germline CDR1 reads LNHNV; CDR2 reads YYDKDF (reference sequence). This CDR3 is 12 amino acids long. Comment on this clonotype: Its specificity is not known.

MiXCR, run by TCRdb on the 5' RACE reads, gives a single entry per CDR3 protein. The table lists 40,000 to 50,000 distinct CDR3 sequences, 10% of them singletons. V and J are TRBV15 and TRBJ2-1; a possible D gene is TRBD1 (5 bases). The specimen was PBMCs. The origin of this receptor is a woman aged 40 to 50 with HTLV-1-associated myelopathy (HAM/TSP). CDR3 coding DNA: TGTGCCACCAGCAGAGCTGGGGCTGAGCAGTTCTTC. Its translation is CATSRAGAEQFF. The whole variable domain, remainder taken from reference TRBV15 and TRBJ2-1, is DAMVIQNPRYQVTQFGKPVTLSCSQTLNHNVMYWYQQKSSQAPKLLFHYYDKDFNNEADTPDNFQSRRPNTSFCFLDIRSPGLGDTAMYLCATSRAGAEQFFGPGTRLTVL.